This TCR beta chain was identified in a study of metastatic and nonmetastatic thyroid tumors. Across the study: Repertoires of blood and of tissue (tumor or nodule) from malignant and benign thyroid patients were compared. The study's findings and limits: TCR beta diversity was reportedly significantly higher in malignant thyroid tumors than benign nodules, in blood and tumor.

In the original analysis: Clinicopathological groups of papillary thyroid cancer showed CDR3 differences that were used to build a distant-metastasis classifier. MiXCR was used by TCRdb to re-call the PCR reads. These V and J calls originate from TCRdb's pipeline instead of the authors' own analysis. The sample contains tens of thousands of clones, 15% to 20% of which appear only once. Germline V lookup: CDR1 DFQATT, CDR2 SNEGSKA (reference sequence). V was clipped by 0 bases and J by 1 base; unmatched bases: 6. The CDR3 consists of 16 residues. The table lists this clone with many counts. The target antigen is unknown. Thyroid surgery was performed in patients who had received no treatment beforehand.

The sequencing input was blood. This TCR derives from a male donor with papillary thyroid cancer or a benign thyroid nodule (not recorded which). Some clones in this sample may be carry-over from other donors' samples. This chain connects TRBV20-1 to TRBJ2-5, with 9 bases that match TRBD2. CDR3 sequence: CSARDSAGGSQETQYF. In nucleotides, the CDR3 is TGCAGTGCTAGAGATTCAGCGGGAGGCTCCCAAGAGACCCAGTACTTC.